The 32 T cell receptor beta chains below all came from one sample that was sequenced in a study of blood T cell repertoires in COVID-19. This table comes from immunoSEQ multiplex PCR, and its TCRdb copy is limited to in-frame clones, with some not included. Here the sample spans approximately 260,000 clones, approximately 86% being singletons. Material for sequencing was PBMCs or T cells enriched from blood (not recorded which). These receptors were taken from a woman between 40 and 50 years old with acute COVID-19.

CDR3: CASSFGTGSYEQYF. The CDR3 DNA is TGTGCCAGTAGTTTTGGGACAGGGTCCTACGAGCAGTACTTC. V usage is TRBV19 and J usage is TRBJ2-7, with 9 positions matching TRBD1. This CDR3 comprises 14 residues. Unmatched junction bases numbered 3, after V lost 5 bases and J lost 1 base. Germline V gene sequence: CDR1 LNHDA, CDR2 SQIVND (reference sequence).

The rearrangement links TRBV28 to TRBJ2-7, with 8 bases fitting TRBD2. CDR3 size: 14 residues. From germline, CDR1 is MDHEN and CDR2 SYDVKM. V was clipped by 2 bases and J by 6 bases; unmatched bases: 6. CDR3 DNA sequence: TGTGCCAGCAGTTTAGTAGCGGGAATAGGCGAGCAGTACTTC. Amino acid sequence: CASSLVAGIGEQYF.

The chain couples TRBV11-2 to TRBJ1-1; perhaps TRBD1 as D (6 bases). CDR1 is SGHAT and CDR2 is FQNNGV in the germline V gene. The CDR3 loop spans 15 amino acids. V was shortened by 1 base and J by 4 bases, with 13 bases between the two germline ends. CDR3 amino acids: CASSLGVRGTTEAFF. The CDR3 coding sequence is TGTGCCAGCAGCTTAGGAGTTAGGGGGACCACTGAAGCTTTCTTT.

This clone was recorded a few times. The chain recombines TRBV19 with TRBJ2-7, with 8 bases identical to TRBD1. The ends lost 11 bases at V and 5 bases at J; junction bases unmatched: 8. Germline values: CDR1 LNHDA, CDR2 SQIVND (reference sequence). CDR3 length: 12 residues. This chain's CDR3 is CAWARGPDEQYF. CDR3 in DNA: TGTGCCTGGGCCAGGGGGCCTGACGAGCAGTACTTC.

Details on this clone: This sample also contains other DNA sequences that code for the same CDR3. The chain links TRBV5-1 to TRBJ2-1; 8 bases agree with TRBD2. Trimming removed 0 bases from V and 4 bases from J; junction bases left unmatched: 6. There are 16 residues in the CDR3. Germline V gene lookup returns CDR1 SGHRS and CDR2 YFSETQ. CDR3 loop: CASSLGTSGVYNEQFF. The CDR3 nucleotides read TGCGCCAGCAGCTTGGGTACTAGCGGAGTATACAATGAGCAGTTCTTC.

The chain links TRBV14 to TRBJ2-1; 14 bases agree with TRBD2. Germline assignment: CDR1 SGHDN and CDR2 FVKESK. Germline trimming cut 4 bases from V and 7 bases from J; bases unmatched to any gene: 9. The CDR3 runs to 17 residues. The CDR3 sequence: CASSRRLAGGSSNEQFF. CDR3 sequence (DNA): TGTGCCAGCAGCCGAAGACTAGCGGGAGGGTCCTCAAATGAGCAGTTCTTC.

CDR3 sequence: CSTQGDYGYTF. The CDR3 nucleotides read TGCAGTACACAGGGTGATTATGGCTACACCTTC. The rearrangement uses TRBV20-1 and TRBJ1-2; tentatively, D is TRBD1 (6 bases). The germline V and J ends were trimmed by 8 bases and 5 bases, with 12 bases remaining between them. CDR3 length: 11 residues. Germline CDR1 reads DFQATT; CDR2 reads SNEGSKA (reference sequence).

The V gene is TRBV5-1, the J gene TRBJ2-7, with unresolved D. V was pared by 1 base and J by 1 base, with 9 bases between. The CDR3 is 14 amino acids. The V gene's germline CDR1 is SGHRS and CDR2 YFSETQ. This chain's CDR3 is CASSLTDGSYEQYF. The DNA of the CDR3 is TGCGCCAGCAGCTTGACAGACGGATCCTACGAGCAGTACTTC.

This chain connects TRBV2 to TRBJ1-2, with D hard to call. V lost 6 bases and J lost 4, with 15 bases in between. The CDR3 sequence is 14 residues long. In germline, CDR1 is SNHLY, CDR2 FYNNEI. CDR3: CASSLDGTSYGYTF. The CDR3 DNA sequence: TGTGCCAGCAGCCTAGACGGAACGAGCTATGGCTACACCTTC.

The genes are TRBV7-6 and TRBJ2-7; perhaps TRBD2 as D (7 bases). The CDR3 extends over 15 amino acids. V was shortened by 4 bases and J by 2 bases, with 15 bases between the two germline ends. Germline V gene data show CDR1 as SGHVS and CDR2 as FNYEAQ. The CDR3 DNA is TGTGCCAGCAGCTACAGCGGGGAGGGGGCCTACGAGCAGTACTTC. Amino acids: CASSYSGEGAYEQYF.

V gene TRBV15 combines with J gene TRBJ2-1; 10 nucleotides line up with TRBD2. J was trimmed by 6 bases and V by 2 bases; bases with no gene match: 7. The CDR3 runs 16 residues. Germline values: CDR1 LNHNV, CDR2 YYDKDF (reference sequence). The CDR3 here is CATSRPSGRGTNEQFF. CDR3 DNA: TGTGCCACCAGCAGACCCAGCGGGAGGGGGACCAATGAGCAGTTCTTC. Drawing the rest from reference TRBV15 and TRBJ2-1, the complete variable domain is DAMVIQNPRYQVTQFGKPVTLSCSQTLNHNVMYWYQQKSSQAPKLLFHYYDKDFNNEADTPDNFQSRRPNTSFCFLDIRSPGLGDTAMYLCATSRPSGRGTNEQFFGPGTRLTVL.

This chain connects TRBV2 to TRBJ2-1; TRBD1 is a possible D gene (5 bases). The germline CDR1 and CDR2 sequences are SNHLY and FYNNEI. CDR3 length: 13 residues. V was cut by 8 bases and J by 3 bases, with 11 bases left in between. CDR3 region: CASRQTIYNEQFF. CDR3 coding DNA: TGTGCCAGCCGACAGACCATCTACAATGAGCAGTTCTTC.

The chain combines TRBV13 with TRBJ2-5; the D is unclear. V lost 0 bases and J 3 bases, leaving 8 bases between the germline ends. The V gene's germline CDR1 is PRHDT and CDR2 FYEKMQ (reference sequence). The CDR3 contains 14 residues. In DNA, the CDR3 is TGTGCCAGCAGCTTAGGATGGTTAGAAGAGACCCAGTACTTC. It codes for CASSLGWLEETQYF.

The chain couples TRBV3-1 (or the pseudogene TRBV3-2) to TRBJ2-7; 10 bases agree with TRBD1. CDR3 length: 17 residues. V dropped 1 base and J dropped 4; count of bases not matched to a gene: 10. Germline V gene sequence: CDR1 LGHDT, CDR2 YNNKEL (reference sequence). CDR3 in amino acids: CASSQVVRQGASYEQYF. CDR3 nucleotide sequence: TGTGCCAGCAGCCAAGTTGTAAGACAGGGGGCTAGTTACGAGCAGTACTTC.

The chain couples TRBV7-3 to TRBJ2-1; a possible D gene is TRBD1 (6 bases). Looked up from germline, CDR1 is SGHTA and CDR2 is FQGTGA. The CDR3 has 13 residues. Trimming removed 2 bases at V and 8 bases at J, with 10 bases between. This CDR3 is CASSLLSGDEQFF. The CDR3 nucleotides read TGTGCCAGCAGCTTACTTTCAGGGGATGAGCAGTTCTTC.

The V and J genes are TRBV6-5 and TRBJ2-1, with D unresolved. CDR3 length equals 12 residues. Germline loops: CDR1 MNHEY, CDR2 SVGAGI. V was trimmed by 4 bases and J by 8 bases, leaving 9 bases between them. The CDR3 DNA sequence: TGTGCCAGCAGTTCAGCGCTCGATGAGCAGTTCTTC. Protein: CASSSALDEQFF.

The chain recombines TRBV5-6 with TRBJ1-2; TRBD1 might be the D (6 bases). Germline values: CDR1 SGHDT, CDR2 YYEEEE. CDR3 size: 15 residues. Trimming cost V 5 bases and J 7 bases, with 21 bases left between them. This chain's CDR3 is CASRKGQGQIRGYTF. DNA of the CDR3: TGTGCCAGCAGGAAGGGTCAGGGACAAATTCGTGGCTACACCTTC.

J is TRBJ1-3 and V is TRBV14; no definite D call. This CDR3 has 13 residues. In germline, CDR1 is SGHDN, CDR2 FVKESK. V was cut by 1 base and J by 3 bases, with 4 bases left in between. As DNA, the CDR3 is TGTGCCAGCAGCCAAGTAGATGGAAACACCATATATTTT. Protein product: CASSQVDGNTIYF.

J is TRBJ2-7 and V is TRBV11-3, with D possibly being TRBD2 (6 bases). This CDR3 region has 15 residues. Trimming took 7 bases from V and 2 from J, leaving 18 bases between them. CDR1 is SGHNT and CDR2 is YENEEA in the germline V gene. Here the CDR3 DNA reads TGTGCCAGCACCGGGAATAGCGGAGGGGCCTACGAGCAGTACTTC. Protein product: CASTGNSGGAYEQYF.

The gene calls are TRBV6-5 and TRBJ1-2; D is uncertain. V lost 5 bases and J lost 6, with 16 bases in between. The length of the CDR3 is 14 residues. Germline V lookup: CDR1 MNHEY, CDR2 SVGAGI. CDR3 in DNA: TGTGCCAGCAGTCCTTCGGGTTATCAACATGGCTACACCTTC. It yields the protein CASSPSGYQHGYTF.

In regard to this clone: This likely traces to a read error, being one base from a far larger clone. The V gene is TRBV27, the J gene TRBJ2-7; 7 bases align to TRBD1. V lost 6 bases, J lost 0 bases, and 2 bases stayed unmatched. CDR1 is MNHEY, CDR2 SMNVEV, per germline (reference sequence). This CDR3 region has 13 residues. CDR3: CASSWDSSYEQYF. As DNA, the CDR3 is TGTGCCAGCAGCTGGGACAGCTCCTACGAGCAGTACTTC.

The gene calls are TRBV29-1 and TRBJ2-1, with TRBD2 matching 10 bases. The CDR3 sequence is 13 residues long. The V gene end was trimmed by 6 bases and the J gene end by 4 bases; junction bases not matched to a gene: 3. In germline, CDR1 is SQVTM, CDR2 ANQGSEA. The CDR3 DNA reads TGCAGCGTCCAAGCGGGAGGGTACAATGAGCAGTTCTTC. Translating gives CSVQAGGYNEQFF.

The chain links TRBV6-1 to TRBJ1-2; D might be TRBD1 (6 bases). The CDR3 covers 14 residues. Trimming took 1 base from V and 4 from J, leaving 10 bases between them. Germline assignment: CDR1 MNHNS and CDR2 SASEGT. This chain's CDR3 is CASSEVGAGYGYTF. Written as DNA, the CDR3 is TGTGCCAGCAGTGAAGTGGGGGCCGGCTATGGCTACACCTTC.

The J gene is TRBJ2-3, the V gene TRBV7-9, with D maybe TRBD1 (6 bases). V was cut by 2 bases and J by 4 bases, with 19 bases left in between. CDR1 SEHNR and CDR2 FQNEAQ come from the germline V gene (reference sequence). There are 17 residues in the CDR3. DNA for the CDR3: TGTGCCAGCAGCTTATACAGTGGGACACATGCCCCAGATACGCAGTATTTT. Translation: CASSLYSGTHAPDTQYF.

V is TRBV7-8 and J is TRBJ2-3, with TRBD1 matching over 8 bases. CDR1 and CDR2 (germline): SGHVS, FQNEAQ. Trimming cost V 5 bases and J 3 bases; bases outside gene matches: 7. This CDR3 is built from 15 residues. This CDR3 is CASSNRTGRTDTQYF. CDR3 bases: TGTGCCAGCAGCAATCGGACAGGGCGGACAGATACGCAGTATTTT.

The rearrangement joins TRBV5-4 to TRBJ2-5, with TRBD2 matching 7 bases. The CDR3 is 15 amino acids. Germline CDR1 is SGHNT and CDR2 is YYREEE (reference sequence). Here the CDR3 reads CASTSGTIGQETQYF. Written as DNA, the CDR3 is TGTGCTAGTACAAGCGGGACTATAGGGCAAGAGACCCAGTACTTC. The complete variable domain, with remaining parts taken from reference TRBV5-4 and TRBJ2-5, reads ETGVTQSPTHLIKTRGQQVTLRCSSQSGHNTVSWYQQALGQGPQFIFQYYREEENGRGNFPPRFSGLQFPNYSSELNVNALELDDSALYLCASTSGTIGQETQYFGPGTRLLVL.

This clone was observed once. The rearrangement links TRBV7-8 to TRBJ2-4; D possibly corresponds to TRBD2 (5 bases). The CDR3 extends over 15 amino acids. The ends were cut back, 0 bases at V and 6 bases at J, with 12 bases in the middle. Germline values: CDR1 SGHVS, CDR2 FQNEAQ. CDR3 in amino acids: CASSLASGIGNIQYF. The CDR3 DNA reads TGTGCCAGCAGCTTAGCATCGGGGATCGGAAACATTCAGTACTTC.

In nucleotides, the CDR3 is TGCGCCAGCAGCACGACCGGGACTGGGGCCAACGTCCTGACTTTC. Protein: CASSTTGTGANVLTF. The chain couples TRBV5-1 to TRBJ2-6, with a possible D match to TRBD2 (5 bases). The CDR3 length is 15 residues. Germline V gene data show CDR1 as SGHRS and CDR2 as YFSETQ. Trimming took 4 bases from V and 2 from J, leaving 10 bases between them.

The chain joins TRBV10-1 to TRBJ2-2; 11 bases are shared with TRBD2. Germline V gene sequence: CDR1 WNHNN, CDR2 SYGVQD (reference sequence). This CDR3 comprises 18 residues. The J segment lost 4 bases and the V segment lost 2 bases, leaving 9 bases of the junction unmatched. Here the CDR3 reads CASSEVDGLAGGTGELFF. The CDR3 DNA reads as TGCGCCAGCAGTGAGGTCGACGGGCTAGCGGGAGGCACCGGGGAGCTGTTTTTT.

The CDR3 DNA reads as TGTGCCAGCAGTGAATTTGGTGTGGGGGGCACTGAAGCTTTCTTT. Its protein product is CASSEFGVGGTEAFF. The chain combines TRBV25-1 with TRBJ1-1, with a tentative D call TRBD1 (5 bases). The V and J ends lost 1 base and 4 bases respectively, with 13 bases between them. This CDR3 contains 15 residues. Germline V gene lookup returns CDR1 MGHDK and CDR2 SYGVNS.

This clone showed up just a few times. The CDR3 sequence is CASMSGAYEQYF. As DNA, the CDR3 is TGCGCCAGCATGAGCGGGGCCTACGAGCAGTACTTC. The rearrangement joins TRBV5-1 to TRBJ2-7, with 7 positions matching TRBD2. Germline lookup yields CDR1 SGHRS and CDR2 YFSETQ. The CDR3 extends over 12 amino acids. The V segment lost 6 bases and the J segment 2 bases; nucleotides outside the gene matches: 2.

This clone occurred a few times. The chain carries TRBV3-1 (or the pseudogene TRBV3-2) and TRBJ2-7, with 9 bases identical to TRBD2. The length of the CDR3 is 15 residues. Per germline, CDR1 LGHDT and CDR2 YNNKEL (reference sequence). Trimming removed 4 bases from V and 0 bases from J; junction bases left unmatched: 4. The CDR3 DNA follows: TGTGCCAGCAGCCGATCTAGCGGGGCCTCCTACGAGCAGTACTTC. It yields the protein CASSRSSGASYEQYF.